The 4 T cell receptor beta chains presented below share a single source sample, sequenced in a study of response to subunit inactivated influenza vaccine (dated by TCRdb to the late 2010s). Libraries were prepared through RT-PCR. Sequencing was performed on an Illumina HiSeq 2500. TCRdb cleaned the public reads at Q25 with fastp, built clones with MiXCR and kept in-frame beta chains. Here each entry gathers all rows of one CDR3 protein and keeps the most common genes and DNA. This sample is represented by roughly 780,000 distinct CDR3 sequences; roughly 18% of them were singletons. The top ten hold about a tenth of the sample. Material: PBMCs from blood, obtained approximately 5 days after vaccination. The receptors were gathered from a man in his fifties who received an inactivated influenza vaccine. Donor details come from another sample of the same person, matched by shared clones.

In its sample, this clonotype was seen a few times. The V gene is TRBV6-4, the J gene TRBJ2-1; D call uncertain. The germline CDR1 and CDR2 sequences are MRHNA and SNTAGT. The ends were cut back, 7 bases at V and 6 bases at J, with 10 bases in the middle. The CDR3 contains 12 residues. CDR3 sequence reads: CASIQYGNEQFF. CDR3 DNA: TGTGCCAGCATACAATACGGCAATGAGCAGTTCTTC.

Only one count was recorded for this clonotype. V and J are TRBV4-3 and TRBJ1-5; no reliable D call. The germline CDR1 and CDR2 sequences are LGHNA and YSLEER. The CDR3 contains 14 residues. Trimming left V 0 bases short and J 3 bases short, with 6 bases between. CDR3 in DNA: TGCGCCAGCAGCCAAGAGTACGCCAATCAGCCCCAGCATTTT. This translates into CASSQEYANQPQHF.

The V call is TRBV12-3 or TRBV12-4, the J call TRBJ2-7; maybe TRBD2 (5 bases). Trimming shortened V by 5 bases and J by 3 bases, and 14 bases separated the two germline ends. This CDR3 has 14 residues. The CDR3 DNA sequence: TGTGCCAGCAGTGCGGCGGAGGAAATCTACGAGCAGTACTTC. Residues: CASSAAEEIYEQYF.

Note on this clonotype: A much larger clone differs by one base, so this may be a read error. The V call is TRBV28, the J call TRBJ2-7, with D possibly being TRBD1 (6 bases). The CDR3 spans 12 residues. Germline V CDR1 and CDR2: MDHEN, SYDVKM. Here the CDR3 DNA reads TGTGCCAGCAGACAGGGAACCTACGAGCAGAACTTC. Amino acid sequence: CASRQGTYEQNF.